A single T cell receptor (beta chain) is shown here with its context. The antigen is not known. This specimen belongs to a study of T cells in narcolepsy. Whole-study results and caveats: Blood of same and different patients, but not healthy controls, reportedly held recurring autoreactive clonotypes. Same-patient CSF and blood CD4+ T cell clonotypes included HCRT-specific and TRIB2-specific autoreactive ones.

Using immunoSEQ multiplex PCR, the repertoire was profiled, and TCRdb retains in-frame clones only, with some absent. The sample shows about 33,000 clones, under 90% of them seen only once. Germline-derived CDR1 and CDR2 are SGHDN and FVKESK. CDR3 size: 14 residues. Trimming shortened V by 1 base and J by 9 bases, and 13 bases separated the two germline ends. J is TRBJ2-1 and V is TRBV14; D uncertain. The source is a human donor with narcolepsy. The sequencing input was CD45RA- memory CD4+ T cells from PBMCs. The CDR3 DNA reads as TGTGCCAGCAGCCAAGGAAACCTACTTGGTGAGCAGTTCTTC. This translates into CASSQGNLLGEQFF.